Below are 19 T cell receptor beta chains sequenced from a single sample in a study of human T cells and chemical hapten exposure. As to time point: patch test 1, 2 weeks after DPC sensitization. As to treatment: therapeutic diphenylcyclopropenone sensitization with weekly scalp DPC. TCRdb reanalysed the RACE reads using MiXCR and keeps one entry per CDR3 protein. The profile shows about 340,000 distinct CDR3 sequences, approximately 6.3% of them singletons. The sample was whole blood, taken in connection with sensitization to the hapten diphenylcyclopropenone (DPC). These TCRs come from a woman aged 18-29 years with alopecia areata. Some clones in this sample may be carry-over from other donors' samples.

V is TRBV5-1 and J is TRBJ2-7, with D possibly called TRBD1 or TRBD2 (5 bases each). This CDR3 contains 14 residues. Trimming removed 0 bases at V and 7 bases at J, with 14 bases between. The germline gives CDR1 SGHRS, CDR2 YFSETQ. CDR3: CASSLEGTPGEQYF. DNA of the CDR3: TGCGCCAGCAGCTTGGAAGGGACGCCGGGAGAGCAGTACTTC.

This clonotype was observed a few times. The chain joins TRBV28 to TRBJ2-7, with D perhaps TRBD1 (6 bases). There are 14 residues in the CDR3. Germline CDR1 is MDHEN and CDR2 is SYDVKM. The CDR3 nucleotides are TGTGTCTCGGTCGGACAGCTCGCGTCCTACGAGCAGTACTTC. Translating gives CVSVGQLASYEQYF.

This clonotype was detected a few times. The chain couples TRBV5-6 to TRBJ1-4, with 7 bases matching TRBD1. Germline V gene data show CDR1 as SGHDT and CDR2 as YYEEEE. This CDR3 has 14 amino acids. Trimming cost V 4 bases and J 7 bases; bases outside gene matches: 7. The CDR3 nucleotides are TGTGCCAGCAGCAATTCGGCAGGGGGTGAAAAACTGTTTTTT. Translated, it gives CASSNSAGGEKLFF.

This clonotype was seen only a few times. CDR3 region: CASSAGSDTQYF. CDR3 coding DNA: TGTGCCAGCAGTGCAGGGTCGGATACGCAGTATTTT. This sequence joins TRBV2 and TRBJ2-3; weak D call: TRBD1 (5 bases). Trimming pared 4 bases from V and 6 bases from J, leaving 8 bases between. The CDR3 consists of 12 residues. In germline, CDR1 is SNHLY, CDR2 FYNNEI. The whole variable domain, filled in from reference TRBV2 and TRBJ2-3, reads EPEVTQTPSHQVTQMGQEVILRCVPISNHLYFYWYRQILGQKVEFLVSFYNNEISEKSEIFDDQFSVERPDGSNFTLKIRSTKLEDSAMYFCASSAGSDTQYFGPGTRLTVL.

V usage is TRBV7-2 and J usage is TRBJ1-6; a possible D gene is TRBD1 (5 bases). In germline, CDR1 is SGHTA, CDR2 FQGNSA. This CDR3 comprises 14 residues. Trimming pared 5 bases from V and 10 bases from J, leaving 15 bases between. The CDR3 here is CASSSRELGSPLHF. In nucleotides, the CDR3 is TGTGCCAGCAGCAGCAGGGAGTTAGGCTCACCCCTCCACTTT.

This clonotype has a count of ten or more. The rearrangement joins TRBV4-2 to TRBJ2-2; 10 bases fit TRBD2. The V segment lost 4 bases and the J segment 0 bases; nucleotides outside the gene matches: 2. CDR1 LGHNA and CDR2 YNFKEQ come from the germline V gene. The CDR3 loop spans 16 amino acids. Written as DNA, the CDR3 is TGTGCCAGCAGCCTTAGCGGGGGGTCGAACACCGGGGAGCTGTTTTTT. Translation: CASSLSGGSNTGELFF.

The chain uses TRBV10-3 and TRBJ2-3; 10 positions match TRBD2. Germline CDR1 ENHRY, CDR2 SYGVKD. J gave up 3 bases and V 0 bases, and 9 bases lay outside the gene matches. This CDR3 has 18 amino acids. CDR3 bases: TGTGCCATCAGTGAGTCGGCTAGCGGGGGCATACAGACAGATACGCAGTATTTT. Its protein is CAISESASGGIQTDTQYF.

In its sample, this clonotype was seen a few times. This chain connects TRBV6-6 to TRBJ2-7; 10 bases fit TRBD1. Germline V gene sequence: CDR1 MNHNY, CDR2 SVGAGI (reference sequence). Unmatched junction bases numbered 8, after V lost 1 base and J lost 5 bases. This CDR3 comprises 16 residues. The DNA for the CDR3 is TGTGCCAGCAGTTACTGGGGAGGGGACAGGGGTCACGAGCAGTACTTC. This translates into CASSYWGGDRGHEQYF.

The sample holds a few counts of this clonotype. This chain connects TRBV9 to TRBJ1-2, with 7 bases matching TRBD1. V lost 3 bases to trimming and J lost 6 bases; unmatched junction nucleotides: 14. The CDR3 runs 16 residues. The V gene's germline CDR1 is SGDLS and CDR2 YYNGEE. The CDR3 region has the DNA TGTGCCAGCAGCGATCTAGAGGGGGCAAATCTAGATGGCTACACCTTC. Translation: CASSDLEGANLDGYTF.

The V and J genes are TRBV10-3 and TRBJ1-1; 9 bases are a match to TRBD1. CDR3 size: 14 residues. The germline CDR1 and CDR2 sequences are ENHRY and SYGVKD. The V segment lost 6 bases and the J segment 6 bases; nucleotides outside the gene matches: 8. CDR3: CAIRHGQGRSEAFF. The CDR3 DNA reads as TGTGCCATCAGACATGGACAGGGGAGGTCTGAAGCTTTCTTT.

This clonotype appeared a few times. The chain is built from TRBV12-3 or TRBV12-4 and TRBJ2-5, with TRBD1 identical over 7 bases. The V segment lost 7 bases and the J segment 5 bases; nucleotides outside the gene matches: 7. The CDR3 loop spans 13 amino acids. The CDR3: CASTLGGRETQYF. The CDR3 nucleotides are TGTGCCAGCACCCTAGGGGGCCGGGAGACCCAGTACTTC.

This clonotype was observed a handful of times. The J gene is TRBJ2-3, the V gene TRBV6-5, with 8 bases identical to TRBD1. J gave up 5 bases and V 6 bases, and 10 bases lay outside the gene matches. Per germline, CDR1 MNHEY and CDR2 SVGAGI. The CDR3 has 15 residues. CDR3 DNA: TGTGCCAGCAGAATTCAGGGGGCCGGCGTAGATACGCAGTATTTT. Translated: CASRIQGAGVDTQYF.

This clonotype was found once. The chain employs TRBV18 and TRBJ2-3; 15 positions agree with TRBD2. The CDR3 extends over 17 amino acids. CDR1 is KGHSH, CDR2 LQKENI, per germline. The V gene end was trimmed by 5 bases and the J gene end by 2 bases; junction bases not matched to a gene: 5. The CDR3 here is CASSSGLAGGFTDTQYF. CDR3 coding DNA: TGTGCCAGCTCATCGGGACTAGCGGGGGGATTCACAGATACGCAGTATTTT.

The chain carries TRBV7-6 and TRBJ2-5, with unresolved D. CDR1 is SGHVS and CDR2 is FNYEAQ in the germline V gene. CDR3 length: 15 residues. V shed 5 bases and J shed 5 bases, with 18 bases lying between them. The DNA of the CDR3 is TGTGCCAGCAGCCCAATCTCCCGCCGGGTCGAGACCCAGTACTTC. It specifies CASSPISRRVETQYF.

This clonotype was recorded at least ten times. The rearrangement links TRBV12-3 or TRBV12-4 to TRBJ2-3, with a possible D match to TRBD2 (6 bases). This CDR3 comprises 15 residues. Between the trimmed V and J ends, which lost 5 bases and 2 bases, there was a span of 14 bases. CDR3 DNA sequence: TGTGCCAGCAGTCCCACCGGGACTTACACAGATACGCAGTATTTT. It encodes CASSPTGTYTDTQYF.

This clonotype was counted only a few times. This chain joins TRBV6-2 or TRBV6-3 and TRBJ2-3, with 8 bases aligning to TRBD2. Germline V lookup: CDR1 MNHEY, CDR2 SVGEGT. V trimming: 5 bases; J trimming: 14 bases; junction bases outside the gene matches: 6. The CDR3 sequence is 11 residues long. This chain's CDR3 is CASSTGLVGYF. The CDR3 DNA reads as TGTGCCAGCAGTACGGGACTAGTAGGGTATTTT.

In this sample, this clonotype turned up a few times. The chain couples TRBV5-1 to TRBJ2-5; either TRBD1 or TRBD2 may supply D (5 bases each). The CDR3 runs to 14 residues. With 3 bases removed from V and 5 bases from J, the gap between germline ends came to 14 bases. Germline CDR1 reads SGHRS; CDR2 reads YFSETQ. The CDR3 DNA follows: TGCGCCAGCAGCTCCGCCGCGAGGGGCGAGACCCAGTACTTC. Protein product: CASSSAARGETQYF.

The gene calls are TRBV7-2 and TRBJ1-3; maybe TRBD1 (5 bases). The CDR3 is made up of 12 amino acids. CDR1 is SGHTA and CDR2 is FQGNSA in the germline V gene. Trimming removed 5 bases at V and 8 bases at J, with 10 bases between. The chain's CDR3 is CASSPGGDTIYF. CDR3 sequence (DNA): TGTGCCAGCAGCCCCGGGGGTGACACCATATATTTT.

This clonotype was observed a handful of times. The chain is built from TRBV27 and TRBJ2-3; 9 bases fit TRBD2. The CDR3 contains 14 residues. The germline CDR1 and CDR2 sequences are MNHEY and SMNVEV (reference sequence). Losses at the gene ends were 3 bases for V and 11 bases for J; bases not matched to a gene: 9. The CDR3 loop reads CASSLTSGMDMQYF. The CDR3, as DNA: TGTGCCAGCAGTTTGACTAGCGGTATGGACATGCAGTATTTT.